The 32 T cell receptor beta chains below were found in one sample sequenced in a study of T cells in localized non-small cell lung cancer. Sequencing used immunoSEQ multiplex PCR; TCRdb keeps in-frame clones, though not all of them. Among about 39,000 clones listed, about 85% were seen once. Source: PBMCs, taken before any cancer treatment. All receptors come from a woman between 35 and 70 years old with stage II squamous cell lung carcinoma.

The chain employs TRBV5-6 and TRBJ1-1; 7 bases map to TRBD1. The ends lost 6 bases at V and 0 bases at J; junction bases unmatched: 8. CDR1 is SGHDT, CDR2 YYEEEE, per germline. The CDR3 has 15 residues. CDR3 nucleotides: TGTGCCAGCACTGAGACAGGGCCCATGAACACTGAAGCTTTCTTT. Protein sequence: CASTETGPMNTEAFF. The full variable domain, rest sourced from reference TRBV5-6 and TRBJ1-1, is DAGVTQSPTHLIKTRGQQVTLRCSPKSGHDTVSWYQQALGQGPQFIFQYYEEEERQRGNFPDRFSGHQFPNYSSELNVNALLLGDSALYLCASTETGPMNTEAFFGQGTRLTVV.

The rearrangement joins TRBV7-6 to TRBJ2-2; D gene unclear. Per the germline V gene, CDR1 is SGHVS and CDR2 is FNYEAQ. V dropped 5 bases and J dropped 4 bases, with 11 bases sitting between them. The CDR3 has 14 amino acids. The CDR3 DNA reads as TGTGCCAGCAGCCCCACCGTGGGCACCGGGGAGCTGTTTTTT. This codes for CASSPTVGTGELFF.

The V gene is TRBV4-3, the J gene TRBJ2-5, with TRBD2 matching 10 bases. The J call may be mistaken, given a closer DNA end match to TRBJ2-7. This CDR3 has 15 residues. The germline CDR1 and CDR2 sequences are LGHNA and YSLEER. CDR3 sequence (DNA): TGCGCCAGCAGCCCAGGAACTAGCGGGATCTACGAGCAGTACTTC. Translated, it gives CASSPGTSGIYEQYF.

The rearrangement links TRBV18 to TRBJ2-1; TRBD2 is a possible D gene (6 bases). The V gene lost 3 bases and the J gene lost 9 bases, with 15 bases spanning the gap. The germline CDR1 and CDR2 sequences are KGHSH and LQKENI. This CDR3 spans 14 amino acids. CDR3 DNA sequence: TGTGCCAGCTCACCGGGACTTAGTCAAACTGAGCAGTTCTTC. This gives the protein CASSPGLSQTEQFF.

For this clone: The same CDR3 is also encoded by other DNA sequences in this sample. The chain links TRBV10-3 to TRBJ2-7; D may be TRBD1 or TRBD2 (5 bases each). In germline, CDR1 is ENHRY, CDR2 SYGVKD. The CDR3 contains 14 residues. CDR3 region: CAISRGSPSYEQYV. The CDR3 region has the DNA TGTGCCATCAGTCGGGGCTCCCCCTCCTACGAGCAATACGTC.

J is TRBJ1-1 and V is TRBV10-1; 7 nucleotides line up with TRBD1. Germline CDR1 reads WNHNN; CDR2 reads SYGVQD (reference sequence). The CDR3 totals 16 residues. The V gene end was trimmed by 1 base and the J gene end by 2 bases; junction bases not matched to a gene: 7. CDR3 bases: TGCGCCAGCAGTGAGTGGCAGGGGGGTAAAAACACTGAAGCTTTCTTT. This codes for CASSEWQGGKNTEAFF.

The chain carries TRBV28 and TRBJ1-5, with 7 nucleotides matching TRBD1. This CDR3 comprises 16 residues. The germline gives CDR1 MDHEN, CDR2 SYDVKM. The V segment lost 4 bases and the J segment 4 bases; nucleotides outside the gene matches: 10. The CDR3, as DNA: TGTGCCAGCAGTTCAGCCTCGGGACAGACTAATCAGCCCCAGCATTTT. This codes for CASSSASGQTNQPQHF.

This clone was seen a handful of times. The genes are TRBV7-2 and TRBJ2-3, with TRBD2 identical over 10 bases. The ends lost 5 bases at V and 5 bases at J; junction bases unmatched: 7. Germline lookup yields CDR1 SGHTA and CDR2 FQGNSA. CDR3 length equals 15 residues. CDR3 sequence: CASSQSGGAGDTQYF. Here the CDR3 DNA reads TGTGCCAGCAGCCAAAGCGGGGGGGCGGGAGATACGCAGTATTTT.

J is TRBJ2-2 and V is TRBV5-1, with 10 bases that match TRBD1. Germline loops: CDR1 SGHRS, CDR2 YFSETQ. With V trimmed by 0 bases and J by 6 bases, 2 bases remained unmatched. The CDR3 extends over 15 amino acids. The CDR3 DNA is TGCGCCAGCAGCTTGGAAGGGACAGGGGCCGGGGAGCTGTTTTTT. Encoded protein: CASSLEGTGAGELFF.

This chain connects TRBV18 to TRBJ2-2; D is unresolved. Trimming shortened V by 0 bases and J by 3 bases, and 11 bases separated the two germline ends. The germline CDR1 and CDR2 sequences are KGHSH and LQKENI. CDR3 length: 16 amino acids. The CDR3 sequence: CASSPPINRDTGELFF. The CDR3 DNA sequence: TGTGCCAGCTCACCACCGATTAATCGGGACACCGGGGAGCTGTTTTTT.

The chain employs TRBV28 and TRBJ1-5; D unclear. This CDR3 is 14 amino acids long. Germline lookup yields CDR1 MDHEN and CDR2 SYDVKM. V shed 3 bases and J shed 4 bases, with 10 bases lying between them. The CDR3 protein is CASSLVQSNQPQHF. The CDR3 DNA reads as TGTGCCAGCAGTTTGGTGCAGTCAAATCAGCCCCAGCATTTT. Full variable domain (remainder filled in from reference TRBV28 and TRBJ1-5): DVKVTQSSRYLVKRTGEKVFLECVQDMDHENMFWYRQDPGLGLRLIYFSYDVKMKEKGDIPEGYSVSREKKERFSLILESASTNQTSMYLCASSLVQSNQPQHFGDGTRLSIL.

The chain is built from TRBV10-1 and TRBJ2-4, with 7 bases aligning to TRBD1. The length of the CDR3 is 14 residues. J gave up 0 bases and V 6 bases, and 2 bases lay outside the gene matches. Per germline, CDR1 WNHNN and CDR2 SYGVQD (reference sequence). CDR3 sequence reads: CASSQGEAKNIQYF. The CDR3 coding sequence is TGCGCCAGCAGCCAGGGGGAAGCCAAAAACATTCAGTACTTC.

In its sample, this clone was seen once. The chain links TRBV27 to TRBJ1-4, with D possibly TRBD1 on 5 matching bases. There are 15 residues in the CDR3. Germline values: CDR1 MNHEY, CDR2 SMNVEV (reference sequence). V was cut by 4 bases and J by 0 bases, with 9 bases left in between. The CDR3 region has the DNA TGTGCCAGCAGTTCCGGAGGGGCAACTAATGAAAAACTGTTTTTT. It yields the protein CASSSGGATNEKLFF.

The chain uses TRBV27 and TRBJ2-7; no clear D. Trimming pared 3 bases from V and 6 bases from J, leaving 12 bases between. This CDR3 has 13 residues. The germline CDR1 and CDR2 sequences are MNHEY and SMNVEV (reference sequence). The CDR3 bases are TGTGCCAGCAGTTTTTCTAGAGCTGGCGAGCAGTACTTC. This codes for CASSFSRAGEQYF.

This chain joins TRBV7-9 and TRBJ2-7; 11 nucleotides agree with TRBD2. This CDR3 is built from 18 residues. The junction had 16 bases not matched to a gene; V was cut back by 2 bases and J by 7 bases. CDR1 SEHNR and CDR2 FQNEAQ come from the germline V gene (reference sequence). In nucleotides, the CDR3 is TGTGCCAGCAGCTTAAGTCTAGCGGGAGGTCCGGGATCTCGGGAGCAGTACTTC. This encodes CASSLSLAGGPGSREQYF.

This clone has just a few counts. V usage is TRBV9 and J usage is TRBJ2-3; D call uncertain. This CDR3 spans 12 amino acids. V was trimmed by 4 bases and J by 0 bases, leaving 3 bases between them. Germline assignment: CDR1 SGDLS and CDR2 YYNGEE. The DNA of the CDR3 is TGTGCCAGCAGCCCAAGCACAGATACGCAGTATTTT. It is translated as CASSPSTDTQYF.

The chain links TRBV6-1 to TRBJ2-5, with D perhaps matching TRBD2 (6 bases). Germline assignment: CDR1 MNHNS and CDR2 SASEGT. The CDR3 is 14 amino acids. Deletions cut 7 bases from V and 13 bases from J, with 25 bases between. CDR3 in DNA: TGTGCCAGCATTTCCGCCGGGAGCGGAAGCGTTGGGTACTTC. Encoded protein: CASISAGSGSVGYF.

The rearrangement joins TRBV27 to TRBJ1-2; 8 bases align to TRBD1. Germline CDR1 reads MNHEY; CDR2 reads SMNVEV (reference sequence). This CDR3 spans 16 amino acids. The V gene end was trimmed by 4 bases and the J gene end by 7 bases; junction bases not matched to a gene: 14. The CDR3 loop reads CASSYSAGGDFSGYTF. The CDR3 coding sequence is TGTGCCAGCAGTTATTCTGCAGGGGGCGATTTTAGTGGCTACACCTTC.

This clone has more than one count but fewer than ten. An end of the junction does not agree with germline; a read error may underlie this. The rearrangement links TRBV6-1 to TRBJ1-1; D perhaps matches TRBD1 (5 bases). The germline gives CDR1 MNHNS, CDR2 SASEGT. This CDR3 is built from 13 residues. CDR3 sequence (DNA): TGTGCCAGCAGACTCGAGGGGAACGCTGAAGCTTTCTTT. Translation gives CASRLEGNAEAFF.

The chain joins TRBV28 to TRBJ1-5; 7 bases are shared with TRBD1. Trimming took 4 bases from V and 4 from J; bases not matched to a gene: 7. The germline gives CDR1 MDHEN, CDR2 SYDVKM. This CDR3 has 15 residues. CDR3 amino acids: CASSSGQTGNQPQHF. In nucleotides, the CDR3 is TGTGCCAGCAGTTCAGGGCAGACAGGGAATCAGCCCCAGCATTTT.

The chain recombines TRBV11-2 with TRBJ2-2; TRBD1 matches at 8 bases. With 5 bases clipped from V and 0 bases from J, the junction kept 8 bases outside the gene matches. The CDR3 totals 17 residues. Germline values: CDR1 SGHAT, CDR2 FQNNGV. Here the CDR3 reads CASSPTPTGANTGELFF. DNA of the CDR3: TGTGCCAGCAGCCCAACCCCGACAGGGGCGAACACCGGGGAGCTGTTTTTT.

The CDR3 sequence is CASSRDRGEEAFF. In DNA, the CDR3 is TGTGCCAGCAGCAGGGACAGGGGGGAAGAAGCTTTCTTT. The rearrangement uses TRBV27 and TRBJ1-1; 11 nucleotides match TRBD1. The CDR3 has 13 amino acids. With 6 bases clipped from V and 8 bases from J, the junction kept 5 bases outside the gene matches. Germline CDR1 and CDR2: MNHEY and SMNVEV (reference sequence).

The V call is TRBV5-1, the J call TRBJ1-2; 11 bases fit TRBD1. Germline V gene sequence: CDR1 SGHRS, CDR2 YFSETQ. The CDR3 is made up of 16 amino acids. With 3 bases clipped from V and 2 bases from J, the junction kept 6 bases outside the gene matches. The CDR3 sequence is CASSSWTGGANYGYTF. CDR3 sequence (DNA): TGCGCCAGCAGCTCCTGGACAGGGGGCGCGAACTATGGCTACACCTTC. Looking up the rest from reference TRBV5-1 and TRBJ1-2 gives the full variable domain: KAGVTQTPRYLIKTRGQQVTLSCSPISGHRSVSWYQQTPGQGLQFLFEYFSETQRNKGNFPGRFSGRQFSNSRSEMNVSTLELGDSALYLCASSSWTGGANYGYTFGSGTRLTVV.

The V and J genes are TRBV28 and TRBJ1-1; 8 nucleotides align to TRBD1. The germline V gene has CDR1 MDHEN and CDR2 SYDVKM. V was pared by 8 bases and J by 0 bases, with 5 bases of the junction left unmatched. The CDR3 is 14 amino acids. This chain's CDR3 is CASQNRGMNTEAFF. As DNA, the CDR3 is TGTGCCAGCCAAAACAGGGGGATGAACACTGAAGCTTTCTTT.

The chain joins TRBV7-9 to TRBJ1-5; D perhaps matches TRBD1 (5 bases). Germline V gives CDR1 SEHNR, CDR2 FQNEAQ (reference sequence). Trimming stripped 4 bases from V and 9 bases from J, with 13 bases between. The CDR3 has 13 amino acids. Here the CDR3 reads CASSSGTFGPQHF. The CDR3 region has the DNA TGTGCCAGCAGCTCCGGGACGTTCGGGCCCCAGCATTTT.

The chain carries TRBV5-1 and TRBJ2-6; TRBD1 aligns across 11 bases. Germline V gives CDR1 SGHRS, CDR2 YFSETQ. The CDR3 contains 17 residues. V gave up 3 bases and J gave up 0 bases; unmatched junction bases: 2. The CDR3 is CASSSGTGGSGANVLTF. CDR3 DNA: TGCGCCAGCAGCTCCGGGACAGGGGGCTCTGGGGCCAACGTCCTGACTTTC.

This rearrangement joins TRBV6-5 to TRBJ2-7, with D possibly TRBD2 on 6 matching bases. Germline loops: CDR1 MNHEY, CDR2 SVGAGI. V shed 5 bases and J shed 2 bases, with 13 bases lying between them. CDR3 length equals 14 residues. CDR3 nucleotide sequence: TGTGCCAGCAGTAGGGGACTGTCAACCTACGAGCAGTACTTC. Its translation is CASSRGLSTYEQYF.

CDR3 coding DNA: TGTGCCATCCCGACGCATAGCGATTACCAAGAGACCCAGTACTTC. It encodes CAIPTHSDYQETQYF. J is TRBJ2-5 and V is TRBV10-3, with D possibly TRBD2 on 5 matching bases. CDR1 ENHRY and CDR2 SYGVKD come from the germline V gene. The germline V and J ends were trimmed by 8 bases and 0 bases, with 16 bases remaining between them. The CDR3 runs 15 residues.

This chain connects TRBV4-2 to TRBJ1-6, with a possible D match to TRBD1 (6 bases). This CDR3 region has 16 residues. Trimming shortened V by 0 bases and J by 9 bases, and 15 bases separated the two germline ends. CDR1 and CDR2 (germline): LGHNA, YNFKEQ. CDR3 DNA: TGTGCCAGCAGCCAAGAGCAACAGGGTAGGATTTCACCCCTCCACTTT. Encoded protein: CASSQEQQGRISPLHF.

The V call is TRBV5-4, the J call TRBJ2-5, with 8 bases fitting TRBD2. This CDR3 region has 15 residues. With V trimmed by 4 bases and J by 1 base, 6 bases remained unmatched. The germline V gene has CDR1 SGHNT and CDR2 YYREEE (reference sequence). CDR3 protein: CASSHTSGAQETQYF. The CDR3 DNA reads TGTGCCAGCAGCCATACTAGCGGAGCCCAAGAGACCCAGTACTTC.

This clone is categorized as medium-sized (0.01 to 0.1%). V and J are TRBV13 and TRBJ2-2; 10 nucleotides match TRBD1. V was clipped by 6 bases and J by 5 bases; unmatched bases: 12. This CDR3 has 17 residues. Germline loops: CDR1 PRHDT, CDR2 FYEKMQ (reference sequence). This CDR3 is CASRSTGQGLSTGELFF. CDR3 DNA: TGTGCCAGCAGATCGACGGGACAGGGGCTCAGTACCGGGGAGCTGTTTTTT.

The chain uses TRBV7-3 and TRBJ1-1, with D possibly TRBD1 on 5 matching bases. Germline V CDR1 and CDR2: SGHTA, FQGTGA. Trimming stripped 8 bases from V and 2 bases from J, with 9 bases between. CDR3 length: 12 amino acids. Here the CDR3 DNA reads TGTGCCAGCCTGGGGGATAACACTGAAGCTTTCTTT. Translated, it gives CASLGDNTEAFF. The full variable domain, its missing parts supplied by reference TRBV7-3 and TRBJ1-1, is GAGVSQTPSNKVTEKGKYVELRCDPISGHTALYWYRQSLGQGPEFLIYFQGTGAADDSGLPNDRFFAVRPEGSVSTLKIQRTERGDSAVYLCASLGDNTEAFFGQGTRLTVV.